These T cell receptor beta chains were read from a single sample in a study of cytomegalovirus exposure and HLA in healthy donors. The protocol was immunoSEQ multiplex PCR, while the TCRdb copy is restricted to in-frame clones and leaves out a portion. Among under 130,000 clones listed, roughly 80% were seen once. Sequencing used PBMCs. The receptors shown here come from a man aged 50-59 years in good health and CMV-seropositive. Both conserved end residues are part of each CDR3. The D gene is left open where the match is weak. Clone size is given for some rows only: seen once, a few or many times, or a class if the clone is expanded.

size: once
length: 14
D: TRBD1
J: TRBJ2-2
V: TRBV5-6
CDR3: CASSLVGQSVGLFF
DNA: TGTGCCAGCAGCTTAGTGGGACAGTCAGTAGGGCTGTTTTTT

size: .
length: 12
D: .
J: TRBJ2-7
V: TRBV2
CDR3: CASSPPGGEQYF
DNA: TGTGCCAGCAGTCCCCCAGGAGGGGAGCAGTACTTC

size: .
length: 14
D: TRBD1
J: TRBJ1-5
V: TRBV27
CDR3: CASSPGQGNQPQHF
DNA: TGTGCCAGCAGCCCCGGACAGGGCAATCAGCCCCAGCATTTT

size: .
length: 16
D: TRBD1
J: TRBJ2-7
V: TRBV18
CDR3: CASSAFPGQGSDEQYF
DNA: TGTGCCAGCTCAGCCTTCCCGGGACAGGGGAGCGACGAGCAGTACTTC

size: .
length: 16
D: TRBD2
J: TRBJ2-1
V: TRBV5-1
CDR3: CASSLSSGYTNNEQFF
DNA: TGCGCCAGCAGCTTGAGTAGCGGGTATACTAACAATGAGCAGTTCTTC

size: .
length: 14
D: .
J: TRBJ2-2
V: TRBV6-1
CDR3: CASKVARHTGELFF
DNA: TGTGCCAGCAAAGTGGCTAGGCACACCGGGGAGCTGTTTTTT

size: .
length: 15
D: TRBD2
J: TRBJ2-5
V: TRBV5-1
CDR3: CASSGGLAGRETQYF
DNA: TGCGCCAGCAGCGGGGGACTAGCGGGACGAGAGACCCAGTACTTC

size: .
length: 15
D: .
J: TRBJ1-3
V: TRBV5-6
CDR3: CASSLVGSSGNTIYF
DNA: TGTGCCAGCAGCTTGGTGGGCAGTTCTGGAAACACCATATATTTT

size: .
length: 14
D: TRBD1
J: TRBJ2-2
V: TRBV2
CDR3: CASSRQGNTGELFF
DNA: TGTGCCAGCAGCCGACAGGGCAACACCGGGGAGCTGTTTTTT

size: .
length: 12
D: .
J: TRBJ2-7
V: TRBV27
CDR3: CASKDSSYEQYF
DNA: TGTGCCAGCAAGGACAGCTCCTACGAGCAGTACTTC

size: .
length: 12
D: .
J: TRBJ2-7
V: TRBV7-9
CDR3: CASSRTEYEQYF
DNA: TGTGCCAGCAGCCGAACAGAGTACGAGCAGTACTTC

size: .
length: 16
D: TRBD1
J: TRBJ1-1
V: TRBV5-1
CDR3: CASSLGQGFVNTEAFF
DNA: TGCGCCAGCAGCTTGGGACAGGGTTTTGTGAACACTGAAGCTTTCTTT

size: .
length: 14
D: TRBD1
J: TRBJ2-1
V: TRBV5-4
CDR3: CASSLRTGGHEQFF
DNA: TGTGCCAGCAGCTTGCGGACAGGGGGCCATGAGCAGTTCTTC

size: .
length: 14
D: .
J: TRBJ1-5
V: TRBV9
CDR3: CASSVGGSNQPQHF
DNA: TGTGCCAGCAGCGTAGGAGGGAGCAATCAGCCCCAGCATTTT

size: .
length: 13
D: .
J: TRBJ2-5
V: TRBV27
CDR3: CASRPRYGETQYF
DNA: TGTGCCAGCAGACCTAGGTACGGGGAGACCCAGTACTTC

size: .
length: 13
D: .
J: TRBJ1-4
V: TRBV5-1
CDR3: CASSFSEGEKLFF
DNA: TGCGCCAGCAGTTTTTCCGAGGGTGAAAAACTGTTTTTT

size: .
length: 15
D: TRBD2
J: TRBJ2-1
V: TRBV28
CDR3: CASSFQAGVYNEQFF
DNA: TGTGCCAGCAGTTTCCAAGCGGGAGTATACAATGAGCAGTTCTTC

size: .
length: 14
D: .
J: TRBJ1-1
V: TRBV6-6
CDR3: CASREGAQNTEAFF
DNA: TGTGCCAGCAGGGAAGGGGCGCAGAACACTGAAGCTTTCTTT

size: .
length: 16
D: .
J: TRBJ2-7
V: TRBV19
CDR3: CASSIGGGGILYEQYF
DNA: TGTGCCAGTAGTATAGGGGGAGGAGGGATACTCTACGAGCAGTACTTC

size: few
length: 19
D: TRBD2
J: TRBJ2-3
V: TRBV5-4
CDR3: CASSLSVFRREGRGDTQYF
DNA: TGTGCCAGCAGCTTGAGTGTTTTCCGGCGGGAGGGCCGAGGAGATACGCAGTATTTT

size: .
length: 13
D: .
J: TRBJ2-5
V: TRBV7-6
CDR3: CASSPNAVREQYF
DNA: TGTGCCAGCAGCCCGAACGCAGTGAGGGAGCAGTACTTC

size: .
length: 15
D: .
J: TRBJ2-7
V: TRBV4-2
CDR3: CASSQEGQSSYEQYF
DNA: TGTGCCAGCAGCCAAGAAGGACAGTCCTCCTACGAGCAGTACTTC

size: once
length: 12
D: TRBD2
J: TRBJ2-1
V: TRBV7-9
CDR3: CASNGLAAELFF
DNA: TGTGCCAGTAATGGACTAGCGGCCGAACTGTTCTTC

size: .
length: 18
D: TRBD2
J: TRBJ2-1
V: TRBV5-6
CDR3: CASSLAIPGLAAYNEQFF
DNA: TGTGCCAGCAGCTTGGCGATCCCGGGACTAGCGGCCTACAATGAGCAGTTCTTC

size: once
length: 15
D: TRBD1
J: TRBJ1-2
V: TRBV19
CDR3: CASSIRGQGSYGYTF
DNA: TGTGCCAGTAGCATACGGGGACAGGGCTCCTATGGCTACACCTTC

size: .
length: 16
D: TRBD2
J: TRBJ2-1
V: TRBV7-3
CDR3: CASSFASGRGGNEQFF
DNA: TGTGCCAGCAGCTTCGCTAGCGGGAGAGGGGGTAATGAGCAGTTCTTC

size: .
length: 15
D: .
J: TRBJ2-5
V: TRBV2
CDR3: CASSEGGGRAETQYF
DNA: TGTGCCAGCAGTGAAGGAGGGGGAAGGGCGGAGACCCAGTACTTC

size: .
length: 19
D: TRBD2
J: TRBJ2-1
V: TRBV19
CDR3: CASSIPFLPLAGVYNEQFF
DNA: TGTGCCAGTAGTATACCCTTCTTGCCACTAGCGGGAGTTTATAATGAGCAGTTCTTC

size: .
length: 15
D: .
J: TRBJ2-2
V: TRBV15
CDR3: CATTVDITKSGELFF
DNA: TGTGCCACCACCGTAGACATAACAAAATCCGGGGAGCTGTTTTTT

size: once
length: 13
D: .
J: TRBJ1-5
V: TRBV29-1
CDR3: CSVSLGGGQPQHF
DNA: TGCAGCGTCTCCTTGGGCGGGGGTCAGCCCCAGCATTTT

size: .
length: 15
D: .
J: TRBJ2-3
V: TRBV7-6
CDR3: CASSLGSGGTDTQYF
DNA: TGTGCCAGCAGCTTAGGGAGCGGAGGTACAGATACGCAGTATTTT

size: .
length: 13
D: .
J: TRBJ2-5
V: TRBV18
CDR3: CASSPRREETQYF
DNA: TGTGCCAGCTCACCTAGGAGGGAAGAGACCCAGTACTTC